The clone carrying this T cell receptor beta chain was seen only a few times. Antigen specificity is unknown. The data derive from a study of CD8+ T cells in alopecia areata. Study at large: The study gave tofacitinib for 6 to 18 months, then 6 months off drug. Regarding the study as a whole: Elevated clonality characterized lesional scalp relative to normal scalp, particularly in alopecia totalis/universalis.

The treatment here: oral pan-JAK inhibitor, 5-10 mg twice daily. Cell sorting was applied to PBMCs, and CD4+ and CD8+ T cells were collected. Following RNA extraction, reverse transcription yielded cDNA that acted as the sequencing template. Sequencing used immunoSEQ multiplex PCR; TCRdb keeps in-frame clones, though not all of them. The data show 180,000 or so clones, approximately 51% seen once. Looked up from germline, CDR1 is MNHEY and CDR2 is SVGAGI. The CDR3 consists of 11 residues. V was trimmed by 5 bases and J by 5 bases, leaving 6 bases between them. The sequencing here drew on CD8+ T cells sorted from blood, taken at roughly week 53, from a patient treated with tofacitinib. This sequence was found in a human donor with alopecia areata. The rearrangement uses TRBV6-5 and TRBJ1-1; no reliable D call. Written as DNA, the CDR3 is TGTGCCAGCAGTAGGGAGACTGAAGCTTTCTTT. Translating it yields CASSRETEAFF.